Below are 14 T cell receptor beta chains sequenced from a single sample in a study of cytomegalovirus exposure and HLA in healthy donors. The PCR was carried out with 60 Vbeta primers and 13 Jbeta primers. TCRdb's copy holds only in-frame clones and misses some; the assay was immunoSEQ multiplex PCR. The table includes about 200,000 clones, 78% detected once. Sample: PBMCs. These receptors all stem from a male donor in good health and CMV-seronegative.

This clone was detected a few times. The chain carries TRBV27 and TRBJ1-1; D remains unclear. Germline V CDR1 and CDR2: MNHEY, SMNVEV (reference sequence). Trimming took off 1 base at V and 7 bases at J, with 13 bases between the two ends. This CDR3 has 14 amino acids. CDR3: CASSLYMAGSEAFF. DNA for the CDR3: TGTGCCAGCAGTTTATATATGGCCGGGAGTGAAGCTTTCTTT.

This chain uses TRBV7-8 with TRBJ1-5; perhaps TRBD1 as D (5 bases). Trimming left V 5 bases short and J 5 bases short, with 16 bases between. Looked up from germline, CDR1 is SGHVS and CDR2 is FQNEAQ. This CDR3 spans 15 amino acids. The DNA of the CDR3 is TGTGCCAGCAGCCGTGGGGCAGAAGGGCATCAGCCCCAGCATTTT. Its translation is CASSRGAEGHQPQHF.

J is TRBJ2-7 and V is TRBV7-9; D unresolved. This CDR3 contains 12 residues. Trimming cost V 6 bases and J 0 bases, with 6 bases left between them. The germline V gene has CDR1 SEHNR and CDR2 FQNEAQ (reference sequence). CDR3 bases: TGTGCCAGCAGTCCCGGCTCCTACGAGCAGTACTTC. Protein sequence: CASSPGSYEQYF.

This chain uses TRBV7-2 with TRBJ2-1; no firm D call. The CDR3 extends over 15 amino acids. Germline V gives CDR1 SGHTA, CDR2 FQGNSA. Trimming removed 1 base at V and 1 base at J, with 8 bases between. The CDR3 sequence is CASSLGALSYNEQFF. The CDR3 coding sequence is TGTGCCAGCAGCTTAGGGGCCTTATCCTACAATGAGCAGTTCTTC.

This chain connects TRBV15 to TRBJ2-4; TRBD1 might be the D (5 bases). Trimming removed 1 base from V and 2 bases from J, with 9 bases in between. CDR1 and CDR2 (germline): LNHNV, YYDKDF (reference sequence). The CDR3 has 15 amino acids. In DNA form, the CDR3 reads TGTGCCACCAGCAGAGTTCAGGGATCCAAAAACATTCAGTACTTC. Its protein product is CATSRVQGSKNIQYF.

The chain has TRBV7-9 and TRBJ2-1; 10 bases align to TRBD1. Germline V gene data show CDR1 as SEHNR and CDR2 as FQNEAQ (reference sequence). Unmatched junction bases numbered 6, after V lost 5 bases and J lost 8 bases. There are 14 residues in the CDR3. The CDR3 is CASSLGTGADEQFF. CDR3 sequence (DNA): TGTGCCAGCAGCCTCGGGACAGGGGCGGATGAGCAGTTCTTC.

The chain couples TRBV2 to TRBJ2-7; 7 bases map to TRBD1. The CDR3 spans 15 residues. V lost 8 bases and J lost 2; bases outside the gene matches: 12. Germline V CDR1 and CDR2: SNHLY, FYNNEI. This CDR3 is CASSEVAGGPYEQYF. CDR3 DNA: TGTGCCAGCTCTGAGGTGGCAGGGGGACCCTACGAGCAGTACTTC. The whole variable domain, filled in from reference TRBV2 and TRBJ2-7, reads EPEVTQTPSHQVTQMGQEVILRCVPISNHLYFYWYRQILGQKVEFLVSFYNNEISEKSEIFDDQFSVERPDGSNFTLKIRSTKLEDSAMYFCASSEVAGGPYEQYFGPGTRLTVT.

This rearrangement joins TRBV7-9 to TRBJ1-2; no reliable D call. The V gene's germline CDR1 is SEHNR and CDR2 FQNEAQ (reference sequence). This CDR3 contains 14 residues. The ends were cut back, 1 base at V and 0 bases at J, with 6 bases in the middle. Here the CDR3 reads CASSLVSPNYGYTF. CDR3 in DNA: TGTGCCAGCAGCTTAGTTAGTCCTAACTATGGCTACACCTTC. Together with reference TRBV7-9 and TRBJ1-2, the CDR3 gives the full variable domain: DTGVSQNPRHKITKRGQNVTFRCDPISEHNRLYWYRQTLGQGPEFLTYFQNEAQLEKSRLLSDRFSAERPKGSFSTLEIQRTEQGDSAMYLCASSLVSPNYGYTFGSGTRLTVV.

The V and J genes are TRBV5-1 and TRBJ2-2; 10 bases match TRBD2. Germline values: CDR1 SGHRS, CDR2 YFSETQ. V shed 0 bases and J 6 bases; nucleotides not matched to a gene: 11. This CDR3 has 18 residues. The CDR3, as DNA: TGCGCCAGCAGCTTGGAGGCCCTAGCGGGAGTGGCGGCCGGGGAGCTGTTTTTT. This translates into CASSLEALAGVAAGELFF.

This clone was counted ten times or more. The rearrangement links TRBV19 to TRBJ1-5, with a weak D call TRBD1 (5 bases). Germline loops: CDR1 LNHDA, CDR2 SQIVND (reference sequence). Trimming removed 4 bases from V and 4 bases from J, with 8 bases in between. The CDR3 totals 13 residues. The CDR3 loop is CASSTTGNQPQHF. The CDR3 DNA is TGTGCCAGTAGTACAACAGGTAATCAGCCCCAGCATTTT.

This sequence joins TRBV30 and TRBJ2-7, with 9 bases that match TRBD1. The V and J ends lost 5 bases and 2 bases, in that order; junction bases with no gene match: 13. Germline loops: CDR1 GTSNPN, CDR2 SVGIG (reference sequence). CDR3 size: 16 residues. CDR3 nucleotides: TGTGCCTGGTCAAACGGGGGGACAGGGATACCCTACGAGCAGTACTTC. This translates into CAWSNGGTGIPYEQYF.

This clone showed up just once. The chain has TRBV6-5 and TRBJ1-1, with D unresolved. The V gene lost 7 bases and the J gene lost 3 bases, with 15 bases spanning the gap. The CDR3 loop spans 14 amino acids. Germline CDR1 is MNHEY and CDR2 is SVGAGI. The CDR3 sequence: CASTMTRKDTEAFF. CDR3 coding DNA: TGTGCCAGCACCATGACTCGGAAAGACACTGAAGCTTTCTTT.

The V and J genes are TRBV7-9 and TRBJ2-7; 10 nucleotides line up with TRBD2. The CDR3 is made up of 16 amino acids. The trim removed 5 bases at V and 1 base at J, leaving 8 bases unmatched. Germline V gene lookup returns CDR1 SEHNR and CDR2 FQNEAQ (reference sequence). The CDR3 sequence is CASSPRTSGLSYEQYF. The DNA of the CDR3 is TGTGCCAGCAGCCCCAGGACTAGCGGTTTGTCCTACGAGCAGTACTTC.

With respect to this clone: The identical CDR3 is also encoded by other nucleotide sequences in the sample. V gene TRBV18 combines with J gene TRBJ2-1; TRBD1 matches 12 bases. The CDR3 runs 18 residues. Germline CDR1 and CDR2: KGHSH and LQKENI. With V trimmed by 4 bases and J by 6 bases, 13 bases remained unmatched. This CDR3 reads CASSHTNQPGQGANEQFF. The CDR3 DNA follows: TGTGCCAGCTCACATACTAATCAACCGGGACAGGGGGCCAATGAGCAGTTCTTC.